The following is a TCR beta chain sequence with its context. Its antigen is not yet known. One base away there is no much larger clone; base qualities are not given. This specimen comes from a study of T cells in Graves' hyperthyroidism and ophthalmopathy (dated by TCRdb to between 2017 and 2020). General notes on the study: TCR V-J signatures able to tell the groups apart were searched for in a discovery cohort of more than 90 patients, of whom 43 had Graves' ophthalmopathy and 57 had stable Graves' hyperthyroidism. Whether ophthalmopathy could be predicted prospectively was tested in an independent validation cohort made up of 18 to 20 hyperthyroidism patients plus 17 patients who later progressed to ophthalmopathy. For training and testing, the roughly 97 patients in the discovery cohort were randomly divided in a 7:3 ratio. According to the paper, TCR Vbeta CDR3 sequencing was carried out on over 130 peripheral blood samples, which came from about 45 ophthalmopathy, 75 or so hyperthyroidism and approximately 17 progressor patients. Once sampling was done, hyperthyroidism patients were given methimazole at a starting dose of 30 mg daily, whereas ophthalmopathy patients were given high-dose intravenous methylprednisolone. The study also compared thyroid tissue and blood T-cell repertoires from several Graves' hyperthyroidism patients.

V and J are truncated by 0 bases and 11 bases respectively, leaving an intervening sequence of 16 bases. Sequences SGHAT (CDR1) and FQNNGV (CDR2) are obtained from the germline V gene. The CDR3 spans 14 residues, from the cysteine through the phenylalanine. Left in the record is the CDR3 DNA by itself, 42 bases read in frame from the first base. General conclusions and limits of the study: No statistical method was used to set the sample size in advance, and investigators knew the group allocation. Most expanded thyroid clonotypes (frequency above 0.001) were also detected in blood, a finding suggesting that blood repertoires may reflect thyroid immune responses. Ophthalmopathy was separated from stable hyperthyroidism by a 13 V-J signature model, with just over 85% sensitivity and approximately 81% specificity obtained in cross-validation and 80%/75% obtained in testing. During validation, the model predicted progression to ophthalmopathy a median of about 6.3 months ahead of onset, with roughly 65% sensitivity and 72.22% specificity.

Exclusion was applied to patients with uncontrolled infections, other autoimmune diseases, pregnancy or lactation. Diagnoses were based on clinical symptoms, serum thyroxine and TRAb, thyroid ultrasound and orbital computed tomography. Total RNA was extracted using Trizol reagent, and RNA quality was assessed on an Agilent 2100 Bioanalyzer. Amplification of TCR beta CDR3 regions was carried out from RNA transcripts. The TCR CDR3 was subjected to a first round of RT-PCR using the HTBI primer set and the Qiagen OneStep RT-PCR kit. Libraries were constructed in a second round of multiplex PCR, after which size selection and purification were performed. Paired-end sequencing of the libraries was performed with 100 bp reads on an Illumina HiSeq2000. As for the authors' bioinformatics: SOAPnuke was used to process the raw data, with reads discarded if the reads contained adapters or uncalled bases, had a mean Phred below 15, or lacked an exact constant-primer or identifier match. COPE v1.2.5 was used to merge high-quality paired reads, and clonotypes were defined as unique nucleotide sequences. MiTCR v1.1 was used to align the clonotypes against IMGT TRBV, TRBD and TRBJ reference segments. The analysis included only V-J combinations with a frequency above 0.0001, which together covered 99.2% of the repertoires. The TCS score was defined as F50 (clonal expansion) divided by E x V (chaos), with BLOSUM62-based TCRdist calculated between CDR3 peptides within each V-J. Welch's t-statistics and random forest reduced just over 500 V-J features to about 12, which were used in a naive Bayes classifier (R e1071). Thyroid-blood repertoire similarity was quantified with the Morisita-Horn index. TCRdb reprocessed the public reads (quality trimming at Q25 with fastp, clone calling with MiXCR) and kept in-frame beta chains. Every entry covers one CDR3 protein and lists the most common genes and DNA from its rows. TCRdb's processing, not the study's, gives the V and J calls here. This sample holds hundreds of thousands of distinct CDR3 sequences; about 45% were observed only once. The ten top clones hold under 8% of the sample.

The TCR originated in an adult man with Graves' disease, either hyperthyroidism or ophthalmopathy (not recorded which). In this chain, TRBV11-2 is recombined with TRBJ1-1, with the identity of the D gene unclear. Input material: peripheral blood or thyroid tissue (not recorded which). The encoded CDR3 is CASSLEVGIEWAFF. The bases read TGTGCCAGCAGCTTAGAAGTTGGGATAGAGTGGGCTTTCTTT.